These 31 T cell receptor beta chains were sequenced from one sample in a study of metastatic and nonmetastatic thyroid tumors. Through MiXCR, TCRdb re-clonotyped the PCR reads. The table has approximately 15,000 clones, roughly 20% seen once. No treatment of any kind had been given to any patient before thyroid surgery. Sequencing input: adjacent normal tissue. These receptors all come from a female donor with papillary thyroid cancer or a benign thyroid nodule (not recorded which). Some clones in this sample may be carry-over from other donors' samples.

The V gene is TRBV27, the J gene TRBJ2-5; D is perhaps TRBD2 (6 bases). Trimming took off 2 bases at V and 8 bases at J, with 12 bases between the two ends. This CDR3 region has 13 residues. Germline V gene lookup returns CDR1 MNHEY and CDR2 SMNVEV (reference sequence). In nucleotides, the CDR3 is TGTGCCAGCAGTTTACGGGGGATGTATACCCAGTACTTC. As protein: CASSLRGMYTQYF.

Note on this clone: The conserved phenylalanine or tryptophan normally closing the CDR3 is absent here, so this likely arose from a read error. The chain carries TRBV7-3 and TRBJ2-5; no clear D. The CDR3 consists of 13 residues. Germline assignment: CDR1 SGHTA and CDR2 FQGTGA. V shed 5 bases and J shed 0 bases, with 7 bases lying between them. The CDR3 loop reads CASSITYQETQYL. The CDR3 region has the DNA TGTGCCAGCAGCATTACGTACCAAGAGACCCAGTACCTC.

In its sample, this clone was seen many times. The chain carries TRBV9 and TRBJ2-2; 7 nucleotides agree with TRBD1. Trimming at V came to 4 bases and at J to 3 bases, leaving 9 bases not matched to a gene. CDR3 length equals 16 residues. Germline V lookup: CDR1 SGDLS, CDR2 YYNGEE. The CDR3 DNA follows: TGTGCCAGCAGCAGAAGGACAGGAAGAGACACCGGGGAGCTGTTTTTT. Translated: CASSRRTGRDTGELFF.

On this clone itself: Because it lacks the conserved phenylalanine or tryptophan at the end, this CDR3 is likely a read error. The V and J genes are TRBV28 and TRBJ1-1; D not certain. From germline, CDR1 is MDHEN and CDR2 SYDVKM. This CDR3 spans 15 amino acids. Trimming left V 6 bases short and J 6 bases short, with 20 bases between. CDR3 bases: TGTGCCAGCAGATTGCCGCGGGCGGGTAGAGCTGAAGCTTTCCTT. The encoded protein is CASRLPRAGRAEAFL.

This clone was recorded many times. The same CDR3 can be traced to other DNA sequences in this sample. The rearrangement joins TRBV10-3 to TRBJ2-4, with 7 bases matching TRBD2. The CDR3 is 18 amino acids. CDR1 and CDR2 (germline): ENHRY, SYGVKD. Trimming cost V 0 bases and J 5 bases; bases outside gene matches: 13. CDR3: CAISESGLRRERENIQYF. The CDR3 DNA sequence: TGTGCCATCAGTGAGTCGGGGCTACGGCGGGAGAGGGAAAACATTCAGTACTTC.

This clone is labeled as medium-sized (0.01 to 0.1%). V gene TRBV2 combines with J gene TRBJ2-4; TRBD1 matches 8 bases. The CDR3 contains 13 residues. The V gene end was trimmed by 5 bases and the J gene end by 8 bases; junction bases not matched to a gene: 5. Per germline, CDR1 SNHLY and CDR2 FYNNEI. The CDR3 sequence: CASSRQGIDIQYF. In DNA, the CDR3 is TGTGCCAGCAGTCGACAGGGGATTGACATTCAGTACTTC.

Concerning this clone itself: An end of the junction does not agree with germline; a read error may underlie this. This sequence joins TRBV5-4 and TRBJ2-5; D unresolved. Looked up from germline, CDR1 is SGHNT and CDR2 is YYREEE (reference sequence). The CDR3 consists of 14 residues. The CDR3 bases are TGTGCCAGCAGCTTGGGGACGGAACAAGAGACCCATTACTTC. It codes for CASSLGTEQETHYF.

A note on this clone: The final CDR3 position lacks the conserved phenylalanine or tryptophan, pointing to a likely read error. The gene calls are TRBV7-6 and TRBJ2-7, with 7 bases identical to TRBD1. This CDR3 contains 17 residues. V lost 2 bases to trimming and J lost 0 bases; unmatched junction nucleotides: 10. The germline gives CDR1 SGHVS, CDR2 FNYEAQ. The CDR3 loop reads CASSLSLDRASSYEQYL. The CDR3 region has the DNA TGTGCCAGCAGCTTATCCCTAGACAGGGCAAGCTCCTACGAGCAGTACCTC.

This clone was seen more than once but under ten times. This chain connects TRBV24-1 to TRBJ2-2, with D possibly being TRBD1 or TRBD2 (5 bases each). Germline CDR1 reads KGHDR; CDR2 reads SFDVKD. The CDR3 contains 15 residues. Trimming removed 0 bases at V and 6 bases at J, with 10 bases between. The CDR3 spells CATSDLRGVAGELFF. The CDR3 coding sequence is TGTGCCACCAGTGATTTGAGGGGAGTGGCCGGGGAGCTGTTTTTT.

This clone is medium-sized within its sample. The V and J genes are TRBV19 and TRBJ1-1; no definite D call. V dropped 1 base and J dropped 4 bases, with 4 bases sitting between them. This CDR3 region has 12 residues. Germline CDR1 is LNHDA and CDR2 is SQIVND (reference sequence). The CDR3 here is CASSIGSTEAFF. The CDR3 DNA reads as TGTGCCAGTAGTATAGGTAGCACTGAAGCTTTCTTT.

This chain uses TRBV10-1 with TRBJ2-7; possibly TRBD1 for D (5 bases). CDR3 size: 13 residues. The V gene lost 9 bases and the J gene lost 4 bases, with 16 bases spanning the gap. Germline V gene lookup returns CDR1 WNHNN and CDR2 SYGVQD (reference sequence). This CDR3 is CARQGSSIYEQYF. CDR3 DNA sequence: TGCGCCAGGCAGGGTTCTTCCATATACGAGCAGTACTTC.

The chain couples TRBV6-1 to TRBJ2-7; D is possibly TRBD2 (5 bases). V lost 1 base and J lost 0, with 19 bases in between. In germline, CDR1 is MNHNS, CDR2 SASEGT. This CDR3 region has 18 residues. The CDR3 loop is CASSEGITGLANSYEQYF. The CDR3 DNA sequence: TGTGCCAGCAGTGAAGGAATAACGGGTCTAGCCAACTCCTACGAGCAGTACTTC.

The chain combines TRBV24-1 with TRBJ2-2; 7 bases are a match to TRBD1. Trimming at V came to 1 base and at J to 0 bases, leaving 4 bases not matched to a gene. The CDR3 is made up of 17 amino acids. Germline-derived CDR1 and CDR2 are KGHDR and SFDVKD. CDR3 region: CATSDLRTGSNTGELFF. CDR3 DNA sequence: TGTGCCACCAGTGATTTACGGACAGGATCGAACACCGGGGAGCTGTTTTTT.

This chain links TRBV6-1 with TRBJ2-7; 8 bases agree with TRBD1. The junction had 6 bases not matched to a gene; V was cut back by 7 bases and J by 4 bases. The CDR3 consists of 13 residues. The germline gives CDR1 MNHNS, CDR2 SASEGT. The CDR3: CASMDRDLYEQYF. The CDR3 bases are TGTGCCAGCATGGACAGGGACCTATACGAGCAGTACTTC.

Ten or more counts support this clone. This may be a read error: a much more frequent sequence differs by one nucleotide. The CDR3, as DNA: TGTGCCAGCAGCTCTGGCTGGCTCACAGGTACGCAGTATTTT. Amino acids: CASSSGWLTGTQYF. This chain joins TRBV5-6 and TRBJ2-3; maybe TRBD1 (5 bases). Germline V gene lookup returns CDR1 SGHDT and CDR2 YYEEEE. This CDR3 has 14 residues. Together with reference TRBV5-6 and TRBJ2-3, the CDR3 gives the full variable domain: DAGVTQSPTHLIKTRGQQVTLRCSPKSGHDTVSWYQQALGQGPQFIFQYYEEEERQRGNFPDRFSGHQFPNYSSELNVNALLLGDSALYLCASSSGWLTGTQYFGPGTRLTVL.

By sample fraction, this clone is medium-sized. The chain couples TRBV6-1 to TRBJ2-7, with unresolved D. The CDR3 sequence is 13 residues long. Trimming cost V 5 bases and J 2 bases, with 10 bases left between them. Germline CDR1 and CDR2: MNHNS and SASEGT. The CDR3 spells CASSSEVTYEQYF. CDR3 nucleotides: TGTGCCAGCAGTAGTGAGGTCACCTACGAGCAGTACTTC.

This clone was observed once. Mismatch with germline at one junction end may stem from a read error. The V call is TRBV4-1, the J call TRBJ1-5, with TRBD1 matching 8 bases. Germline values: CDR1 MGHRA, CDR2 YSYEKL. The CDR3 contains 16 residues. This CDR3 is CASNQDSGQGGQPQHF. The CDR3 DNA reads TGCGCCAGCAACCAAGACTCCGGACAGGGTGGACAGCCCCAGCATTTT.

Relative to its sample, this clone is medium-sized. The chain combines TRBV27 with TRBJ2-7; 8 nucleotides line up with TRBD1. V trimming: 3 bases; J trimming: 4 bases; junction bases outside the gene matches: 2. This CDR3 contains 13 residues. The germline gives CDR1 MNHEY, CDR2 SMNVEV (reference sequence). CDR3 nucleotide sequence: TGTGCCAGCAGTTTCAGGGGGCGATACGAGCAGTACTTC. The encoded protein is CASSFRGRYEQYF.

This clone was recorded at least ten times. This chain links TRBV10-3 with TRBJ1-1; D is ambiguous. V lost 8 bases and J lost 0, with 7 bases in between. The CDR3 covers 12 residues. CDR1 is ENHRY and CDR2 is SYGVKD in the germline V gene. CDR3 DNA: TGTGCCATCGGGAGATTGAACACTGAAGCTTTCTTT. It translates to CAIGRLNTEAFF.

The sample holds a few counts of this clone. The J gene is TRBJ2-1, the V gene TRBV6-6; 11 nucleotides line up with TRBD2. Germline V CDR1 and CDR2: MNHNY, SVGAGI (reference sequence). The CDR3 spans 16 residues. Trimming cost V 0 bases and J 5 bases; bases outside gene matches: 3. The CDR3 protein is CASSYSLAGGNNEQFF. CDR3 coding DNA: TGTGCCAGCAGTTACTCCCTAGCGGGAGGTAACAATGAGCAGTTCTTC.

This clone occurred many times. A read error may explain this, as a much larger clone is one base away. This sample includes further DNA sequences coding for the same CDR3. The rearrangement joins TRBV19 to TRBJ2-7; the match to TRBD1 covers 7 bases. The CDR3 has 13 residues. Germline CDR1 and CDR2: LNHDA and SQIVND (reference sequence). V lost 7 bases and J lost 7; bases outside the gene matches: 10. CDR3 sequence reads: CASIPTGMREQYF. CDR3 in DNA: TGTGCCAGTATCCCGACAGGGATGCGTGAGCAGTACTTC.

In its sample, this clone is medium-sized (0.01 to 0.1%). The chain combines TRBV2 with TRBJ1-6; 8 nucleotides match TRBD1. CDR3 length: 14 residues. CDR1 is SNHLY, CDR2 FYNNEI, per germline. The trim removed 4 bases at V and 7 bases at J, leaving 3 bases unmatched. CDR3 nucleotide sequence: TGTGCCAGCAGTGCCCGGACAGGGAATTCACCCCTCCACTTT. This sequence encodes CASSARTGNSPLHF.

The CDR3 sequence: CASSLRLGELFF. Written as DNA, the CDR3 is TGTGCCAGCAGCTTACGCCTCGGGGAGCTGTTTTTT. This chain uses TRBV11-3 with TRBJ2-2, with D hard to call. CDR3 length: 12 amino acids. Germline V gene data show CDR1 as SGHNT and CDR2 as YENEEA. V shed 2 bases and J shed 7 bases, with 5 bases lying between them.

This clone was detected many times. The chain is built from TRBV4-1 and TRBJ1-2; 11 bases match TRBD1. V was pared by 3 bases and J by 8 bases, with 8 bases of the junction left unmatched. Germline CDR1 reads MGHRA; CDR2 reads YSYEKL. The CDR3 is made up of 15 amino acids. Here the CDR3 reads CASSHRAGQGVGYTF. The CDR3 DNA sequence: TGCGCCAGCAGCCATCGAGCGGGACAGGGGGTCGGCTACACCTTC.

In its sample, this clone is medium-sized. This chain connects TRBV11-2 to TRBJ2-1; 7 nucleotides line up with TRBD1. V lost 5 bases to trimming and J lost 8 bases; unmatched junction nucleotides: 6. The germline CDR1 and CDR2 sequences are SGHAT and FQNNGV. The CDR3 totals 13 residues. The CDR3 DNA reads as TGTGCCAGCAGCGGGGACAGCATGCATGAGCAGTTCTTC. Its protein is CASSGDSMHEQFF. Looking up the rest from reference TRBV11-2 and TRBJ2-1 gives the full variable domain: EAGVAQSPRYKIIEKRQSVAFWCNPISGHATLYWYQQILGQGPKLLIQFQNNGVVDDSQLPKDRFSAERLKGVDSTLKIQPAKLEDSAVYLCASSGDSMHEQFFGPGTRLTVL.

Sample share makes this clone medium-sized (0.01 to 0.1%). The chain has TRBV19 and TRBJ1-4; D is unclear. Deletions cut 3 bases from V and 7 bases from J, with 9 bases between. Per germline, CDR1 LNHDA and CDR2 SQIVND (reference sequence). CDR3 size: 13 residues. CDR3 nucleotides: TGTGCCAGTAGTATTGGACGGGGTGAAAAACTGTTTTTT. Translation: CASSIGRGEKLFF.

This chain connects TRBV24-1 to TRBJ1-5; 7 bases are shared with TRBD1. V trimming: 0 bases; J trimming: 2 bases; junction bases outside the gene matches: 0. There are 15 residues in the CDR3. Germline CDR1 reads KGHDR; CDR2 reads SFDVKD. The CDR3 DNA follows: TGTGCCACCAGTGATTTGGACAGGGGCAATCAGCCCCAGCATTTT. Its protein is CATSDLDRGNQPQHF.

In this sample, this clone turned up many times. This chain links TRBV5-1 with TRBJ2-7, with D tentatively TRBD2 (5 bases). Looked up from germline, CDR1 is SGHRS and CDR2 is YFSETQ. V was clipped by 0 bases and J by 2 bases, with 9 bases between them. The CDR3 loop spans 14 amino acids. The CDR3 DNA reads as TGCGCCAGCAGCTTGGCTAGCTCCACCTACGAGCAGTACTTC. Residues: CASSLASSTYEQYF.

This clone was counted at least ten times. The rearrangement joins TRBV19 to TRBJ2-1; no clear D. Trimming cost V 2 bases and J 6 bases, with 2 bases left between them. The CDR3 loop spans 11 amino acids. Germline-derived CDR1 and CDR2 are LNHDA and SQIVND (reference sequence). Here the CDR3 reads CASSIINEQFF. CDR3 nucleotides: TGTGCCAGTAGTATAATCAATGAGCAGTTCTTC.

A few counts support this clone. This CDR3 reads CASSTRQGQQFF. CDR3 nucleotide sequence: TGTGCCAGCAGTACCAGACAGGGTCAGCAGTTCTTC. The chain combines TRBV27 with TRBJ2-1; 7 nucleotides line up with TRBD1. Trimming at V came to 5 bases and at J to 11 bases, leaving 6 bases not matched to a gene. Germline CDR1 is MNHEY and CDR2 is SMNVEV (reference sequence). The CDR3 loop spans 12 amino acids.

Of note for this clone: A junction end diverges from the germline sequence, so it may reflect a read error. V usage is TRBV12-3 or TRBV12-4 and J usage is TRBJ2-1; no reliable D call. The CDR3 loop spans 13 amino acids. The CDR3: CASSARSYNDQFF. The DNA of the CDR3 is TGTGCCAGCAGTGCTCGTAGCTACAATGATCAGTTCTTC.